The 7 T cell receptor beta chains given below trace back to one sample, sequenced in a study of cytomegalovirus exposure and HLA in healthy donors. The PCR used 60 Vbeta and 13 Jbeta primers. Generated by immunoSEQ multiplex PCR, the TCRdb table keeps only in-frame clones and is missing some. The data hold around 150,000 clones, with 80% to 85% observed a single time. Sequenced material: PBMCs. The receptors were sampled from a male donor in good health and CMV-seronegative.

The chain recombines TRBV5-8 with TRBJ1-1, with D unclear. This CDR3 is built from 12 residues. The ends were cut back, 4 bases at V and 5 bases at J, with 9 bases in the middle. The V gene's germline CDR1 is SGHTS and CDR2 YDEGEE. The CDR3: CASSPHKTEAFF. In DNA, the CDR3 is TGTGCCAGCAGCCCACACAAAACTGAAGCTTTCTTT.

The V gene is TRBV5-6, the J gene TRBJ1-5, with no clear D. Germline assignment: CDR1 SGHDT and CDR2 YYEEEE. This CDR3 has 15 amino acids. Trimming left V 2 bases short and J 4 bases short, with 13 bases between. For the CDR3, the DNA is TGTGCCAGCAGCTTATTACAGTCTAATAATCAGCCCCAGCATTTT. Translating it yields CASSLLQSNNQPQHF.

V gene TRBV28 combines with J gene TRBJ2-7; D unresolved. This CDR3 contains 12 residues. CDR1 is MDHEN, CDR2 SYDVKM, per germline. With 3 bases removed from V and 7 bases from J, the gap between germline ends came to 10 bases. In nucleotides, the CDR3 is TGTGCCAGCAGTTTGTTTCTCGGGGAGCAGTACTTC. It translates to CASSLFLGEQYF.

This rearrangement joins TRBV4-1 to TRBJ2-1; 8 bases are shared with TRBD2. After removal of 1 base from V and 4 bases from J, the junction contained 6 bases not matched to a gene. Germline V lookup: CDR1 MGHRA, CDR2 YSYEKL. The CDR3 spans 16 residues. CDR3 nucleotide sequence: TGCGCCAGCAGCCAAGCTCCTAGCGGGTCATACAATGAGCAGTTCTTC. Residues: CASSQAPSGSYNEQFF.

The chain links TRBV5-1 to TRBJ2-7; D may be TRBD1 (6 bases). Germline V lookup: CDR1 SGHRS, CDR2 YFSETQ. V dropped 3 bases and J dropped 2 bases, with 9 bases sitting between them. The CDR3 covers 13 residues. The CDR3 DNA sequence: TGCGCCAGCAGCTCAGGGGAAACCTACGAGCAGTACTTC. This gives the protein CASSSGETYEQYF.

The rearrangement links TRBV5-1 to TRBJ2-3; 10 nucleotides match TRBD2. CDR3 length: 16 amino acids. From germline, CDR1 is SGHRS and CDR2 YFSETQ. Germline trimming cut 4 bases from V and 3 bases from J; bases unmatched to any gene: 8. The DNA of the CDR3 is TGCGCCAGCAGCGGCCTGCTAGCGGGGGAGACAGATACGCAGTATTTT. Its translation is CASSGLLAGETDTQYF.

The chain has TRBV9 and TRBJ2-2, with TRBD2 matching over 8 bases. This CDR3 has 17 amino acids. V shed 4 bases and J 1 base; nucleotides not matched to a gene: 9. The germline V gene encodes CDR1 SGDLS and CDR2 YYNGEE. CDR3 nucleotide sequence: TGTGCCAGCAGCAACCCGTCGAGCGGGGGGAACACCGGGGAGCTGTTTTTT. Translated: CASSNPSSGGNTGELFF.